Detailed here is one T cell receptor beta chain. The source of the sample is a study of T cell responses to AZD1222 COVID-19 vaccine. TCRdb's copy holds only in-frame clones and misses some; the assay was immunoSEQ multiplex PCR. The sample lists hundreds of thousands of clones, more than 85% occurring once. The CDR3 has 13 amino acids. The germline gives CDR1 LNHDA, CDR2 SQIVND (reference sequence). Unmatched junction bases numbered 7, after V lost 4 bases and J lost 9 bases. The receptor's source is an adult in good health. Sequenced here: peripheral blood, sampled on day 0 of MenACWY control vaccination. The V gene is TRBV19, the J gene TRBJ2-3; TRBD2 aligns across 7 bases. The CDR3 sequence is CASSRTSTRTQYF. Here the CDR3 DNA reads TGTGCCAGTAGTAGGACTAGTACACGGACGCAGTATTTT. The full variable domain, in which reference TRBV19 and TRBJ2-3 provide the parts outside the CDR3, is DGGITQSPKYLFRKEGQNVTLSCEQNLNHDAMYWYRQDPGQGLRLIYYSQIVNDFQKGDIAEGYSVSREKKESFPLTVTSAQKNPTAFYLCASSRTSTRTQYFGPGTRLTVL.